Below, 18 T cell receptor beta chains from the same sample are listed, as sequenced in a study of blood T cells in healthy people across ages. For the second PCR, which ran for about 7 to 12 cycles, a sample-barcoded 5' primer and a J-beta primer mix were used. MiXCR, run by TCRdb on the 5' RACE reads, gives a single entry per CDR3 protein. Of hundreds of thousands of distinct CDR3 sequences listed, around 52% are singletons. The sample taken for sequencing was blood. These receptors all stem from a woman older than 75 in good health.

The sample holds a few counts of this clonotype. The genes are TRBV25-1 and TRBJ2-5; tentative D call: TRBD1 (5 bases). The V gene lost 5 bases and the J gene lost 5 bases, with 15 bases spanning the gap. The CDR3 spans 14 residues. Looked up from germline, CDR1 is MGHDK and CDR2 is SYGVNS. CDR3 in amino acids: CASSSRAGRETQYF. DNA of the CDR3: TGTGCCAGCAGTAGCAGGGCAGGCCGGGAGACCCAGTACTTC.

This clonotype came up many times. The chain employs TRBV5-1 and TRBJ2-5; TRBD1 matches 9 bases. Germline V lookup: CDR1 SGHRS, CDR2 YFSETQ. V trimming: 4 bases; J trimming: 2 bases; junction bases outside the gene matches: 6. This CDR3 has 15 amino acids. The CDR3 coding sequence is TGCGCCAGCAGCCCATGGGACAGGGAGCAAGAGACCCAGTACTTC. This translates into CASSPWDREQETQYF.

This chain uses TRBV7-9 with TRBJ1-1; D might be TRBD1 (5 bases). This CDR3 has 15 residues. In germline, CDR1 is SEHNR, CDR2 FQNEAQ (reference sequence). V was cut by 1 base and J by 10 bases, with 19 bases left in between. The CDR3 nucleotides read TGTGCCAGCAGCTTAGAGGGGAGCTCGCGGATTGGAGCTTTCTTT. Translated, it gives CASSLEGSSRIGAFF.

This chain uses TRBV5-1 with TRBJ2-5, with D maybe TRBD1 (7 bases). Trimming took off 4 bases at V and 2 bases at J, with 15 bases between the two ends. Germline lookup yields CDR1 SGHRS and CDR2 YFSETQ. The CDR3 length is 15 residues. This CDR3 is CASSLRDRVQETQYF. CDR3 DNA sequence: TGCGCCAGCAGCCTGCGGGACAGAGTACAAGAGACCCAGTACTTC.

This clonotype was seen only a few times. The chain combines TRBV20-1 with TRBJ2-5; D is possibly TRBD2 (6 bases). Germline CDR1 is DFQATT and CDR2 is SNEGSKA (reference sequence). Trimming took off 6 bases at V and 2 bases at J, with 19 bases between the two ends. The CDR3 runs to 15 residues. The CDR3 sequence is CSAPPPLALQETQYF. In DNA form, the CDR3 reads TGCAGTGCCCCCCCACCACTAGCACTGCAAGAGACCCAGTACTTC.

The chain uses TRBV3-1 and TRBJ2-4; tentatively, D is TRBD1 (5 bases). The CDR3 totals 15 residues. Germline V gene data show CDR1 as LGHDT and CDR2 as YNNKEL (reference sequence). Trimming removed 7 bases at V and 3 bases at J, with 16 bases between. The CDR3 coding sequence is TGTGCCAGCACCGACCACGGTGACAGCAAAAACATTCAGTACTTC. Translation: CASTDHGDSKNIQYF.

The chain combines TRBV4-2 with TRBJ2-7; 13 bases match TRBD2. The end of the DNA fits TRBJ2-5 better, so the J call may be wrong. Germline CDR1 LGHNA, CDR2 YNFKEQ. The CDR3 has 16 amino acids. CDR3 sequence reads: CASSPAGLAGEETQYF. The CDR3 nucleotides are TGTGCCAGCAGCCCCGCCGGACTAGCGGGGGAGGAGACCCAGTACTTC.

This chain connects TRBV25-1 to TRBJ1-2, with D tentatively TRBD1 (6 bases). V was pared by 4 bases and J by 8 bases, with 14 bases between. This CDR3 contains 13 residues. Germline CDR1 is MGHDK and CDR2 is SYGVNS. Written as DNA, the CDR3 is TGTGCCAGCAGTGCCTCGACAGGTCGCGGCTACACCTTC. This encodes CASSASTGRGYTF.

The chain links TRBV6-6 to TRBJ2-7, with D maybe TRBD2 (5 bases). The CDR3 is made up of 14 amino acids. V lost 6 bases, J lost 12 bases, and 24 bases lay in between. CDR1 and CDR2 (germline): MNHNY, SVGAGI (reference sequence). In nucleotides, the CDR3 is TGTGCCAGCAGCCTCTCCCGCAGAAGGGAGACCCGGTACTTC. Amino acids: CASSLSRRRETRYF.

The chain couples TRBV12-3 or TRBV12-4 to TRBJ1-2; 7 bases map to TRBD1. The CDR3 is made up of 12 amino acids. V lost 7 bases, J lost 8 bases, and 7 bases stayed unmatched. The DNA for the CDR3 is TGTGCCAGCAACAAACAGGGGCTGGGCTACACCTTC. Translating gives CASNKQGLGYTF.

V is TRBV29-1 and J is TRBJ2-3; TRBD2 matches 10 bases. Germline trimming cut 6 bases from V and 5 bases from J; bases unmatched to any gene: 8. The CDR3 is made up of 14 amino acids. Germline V gives CDR1 SQVTM, CDR2 ANQGSEA. The CDR3 nucleotides are TGCAGCGTAGCGCTACTAGCGGGACAAGATACGCAGTATTTT. Translation: CSVALLAGQDTQYF.

This clonotype was detected many times. This sequence joins TRBV27 and TRBJ1-2; tentative D call: TRBD1 (6 bases). The length of the CDR3 is 14 residues. V lost 3 bases, J lost 6 bases, and 14 bases lay in between. Germline values: CDR1 MNHEY, CDR2 SMNVEV (reference sequence). The CDR3 sequence is CASSLQGRVDGYTF. CDR3 nucleotide sequence: TGTGCCAGCAGTTTGCAGGGGAGGGTTGATGGCTACACCTTC.

A note on this clonotype: This may be a read error, as it is one base from a much larger clone. The chain links TRBV14 to TRBJ1-2; D may be TRBD1 (6 bases). This CDR3 contains 13 residues. CDR1 and CDR2 (germline): SGHDN, FVKESK. CDR3 residues: CTSSQGQYYGYTF. CDR3 coding DNA: TGTACCAGCAGCCAAGGACAGTACTATGGCTACACCTTC.

This clonotype was seen repeatedly, ten times or more. The chain uses TRBV28 and TRBJ2-3, with D possibly TRBD2 on 6 matching bases. V lost 6 bases and J 1 base, leaving 14 bases between the germline ends. The CDR3 loop spans 15 amino acids. Germline V gives CDR1 MDHEN, CDR2 SYDVKM. CDR3 DNA sequence: TGTGCCAGCAGCCCACTAGCTTTGGGCACAGATACGCAGTATTTT. The encoded protein is CASSPLALGTDTQYF.

The rearrangement joins TRBV9 to TRBJ2-3; weak D call: TRBD1 (5 bases). The V gene's germline CDR1 is SGDLS and CDR2 YYNGEE. Trimming pared 2 bases from V and 0 bases from J, leaving 13 bases between. The CDR3 contains 16 residues. The CDR3 nucleotides read TGTGCCAGCAGCGTTGAACAGGACCATAGCACAGATACGCAGTATTTT. Protein sequence: CASSVEQDHSTDTQYF.

V and J are TRBV27 and TRBJ1-1; D not resolved. There are 13 residues in the CDR3. With 5 bases removed from V and 6 bases from J, the gap between germline ends came to 13 bases. The germline V gene has CDR1 MNHEY and CDR2 SMNVEV (reference sequence). CDR3: CASSTIGLSEAFF. The CDR3 DNA is TGTGCCAGCAGTACCATAGGTCTCTCTGAAGCTTTCTTT.

The rearrangement joins TRBV7-2 to TRBJ2-1; D is undetermined. This CDR3 region has 13 residues. The V end was cut by 1 base, the J end by 3 bases, with 4 bases between. From germline, CDR1 is SGHTA and CDR2 FQGNSA. CDR3 sequence: CASSLVNYNEQFF. As DNA, the CDR3 is TGTGCCAGCAGCTTAGTCAACTACAATGAGCAGTTCTTC. The variable domain in full, completed from reference TRBV7-2 and TRBJ2-1, reads GAGVSQSPSNKVTEKGKDVELRCDPISGHTALYWYRQSLGQGLEFLIYFQGNSAPDKSGLPSDRFSAERTGGSVSTLTIQRTQQEDSAVYLCASSLVNYNEQFFGPGTRLTVL.

The chain couples TRBV20-1 to TRBJ2-7, with D unresolved. Deletions cut 3 bases from V and 5 bases from J, with 20 bases between. CDR1 and CDR2 from the germline V gene are DFQATT and SNEGSKA (reference sequence). The CDR3 contains 15 residues. CDR3 residues: CSASQWARLDHEQYF. The DNA for the CDR3 is TGCAGTGCTAGTCAGTGGGCGCGGTTAGACCACGAGCAGTACTTC.